Listed here is a single T cell receptor beta chain. Its specificity is unknown. The CDR3 totals 14 residues. The germline V and J ends were trimmed by 2 bases and 2 bases, with 11 bases remaining between them. The PCR employed 60 Vbeta primers together with 13 Jbeta primers. Here immunoSEQ multiplex PCR was the method, and the copy in TCRdb shows in-frame clones only, minus some. Among some 150,000 clones listed, approximately 74% were seen once. There were likely unrecorded immune exposures, though donors were nominally healthy when sampled. These data come from a study of cytomegalovirus exposure and HLA in healthy donors. Study conclusions and caveats: A later analysis showed TCR association rates differing by HLA locus, peaking at DRB1 and lowest at HLA-C.

This clonotype originated in a man aged 25 to 40 in good health and CMV-seronegative. V and J are TRBV5-7 and TRBJ2-7; D is possibly TRBD1 (6 bases). TRBV5-7 is classed as an ORF, of uncertain function. The sample taken for sequencing was PBMCs. The CDR3 here is CASSFRQGPYEQYF. In DNA form, the CDR3 reads TGTGCCAGCAGCTTCAGGCAGGGGCCCTACGAGCAGTACTTC.